The T cell receptor (beta chain) described here comes from a study of control samples from healthy donors and cancer patients. TCRdb's copy holds only in-frame clones and misses some; the assay was immunoSEQ multiplex PCR. Here the sample spans 120,000 to 150,000 clones, roughly 94% being singletons. V was shortened by 5 bases and J by 2 bases, with 6 bases between the two germline ends. CDR1 and CDR2 (germline): SGHAT, FQNNGV. This CDR3 contains 12 residues. The sequence derives from a man between 40 and 49 years old in good health. This rearrangement joins TRBV11-2 to TRBJ2-5; no clear D gene. The sequenced sample consisted of blood. CDR3 residues: CASSVPQETQYF. CDR3 coding DNA: TGTGCCAGCAGCGTCCCACAAGAGACCCAGTACTTC.